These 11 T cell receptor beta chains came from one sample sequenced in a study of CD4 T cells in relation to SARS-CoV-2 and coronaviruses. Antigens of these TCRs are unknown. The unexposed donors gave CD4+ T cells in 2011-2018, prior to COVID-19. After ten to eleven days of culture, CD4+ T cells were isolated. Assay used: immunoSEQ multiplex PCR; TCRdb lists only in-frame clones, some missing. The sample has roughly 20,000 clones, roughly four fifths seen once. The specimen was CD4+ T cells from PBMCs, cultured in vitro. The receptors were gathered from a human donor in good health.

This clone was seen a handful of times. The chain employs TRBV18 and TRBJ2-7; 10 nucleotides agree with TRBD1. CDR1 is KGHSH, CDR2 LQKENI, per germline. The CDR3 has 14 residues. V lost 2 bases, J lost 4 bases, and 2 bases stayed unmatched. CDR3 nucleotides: TGTGCCAGCTCACCAGGGACAGGGGTTTACGAGCAGTACTTC. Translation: CASSPGTGVYEQYF.

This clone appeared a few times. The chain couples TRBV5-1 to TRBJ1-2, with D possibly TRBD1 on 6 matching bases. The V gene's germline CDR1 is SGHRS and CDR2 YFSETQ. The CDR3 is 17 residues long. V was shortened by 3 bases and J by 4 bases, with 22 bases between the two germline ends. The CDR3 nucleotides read TGCGCCAGCAGCTCGGCTGTGGACGTGGGGGCACTCTATGGCTACACCTTC. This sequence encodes CASSSAVDVGALYGYTF. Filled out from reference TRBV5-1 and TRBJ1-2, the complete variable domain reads KAGVTQTPRYLIKTRGQQVTLSCSPISGHRSVSWYQQTPGQGLQFLFEYFSETQRNKGNFPGRFSGRQFSNSRSEMNVSTLELGDSALYLCASSSAVDVGALYGYTFGSGTRLTVV.

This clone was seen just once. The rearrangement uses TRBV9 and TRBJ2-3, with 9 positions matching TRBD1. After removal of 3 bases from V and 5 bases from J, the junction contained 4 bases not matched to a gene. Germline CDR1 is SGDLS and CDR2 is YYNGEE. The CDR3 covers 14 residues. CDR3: CASSGNRGQDTQYF. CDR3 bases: TGTGCCAGCAGCGGTAACAGGGGGCAAGATACGCAGTATTTT.

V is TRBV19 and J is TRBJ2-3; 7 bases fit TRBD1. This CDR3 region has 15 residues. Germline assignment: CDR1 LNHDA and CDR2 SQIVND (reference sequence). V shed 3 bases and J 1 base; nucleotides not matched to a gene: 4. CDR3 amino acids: CASSILGGGTDTQYF. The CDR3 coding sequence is TGTGCCAGTAGTATCCTAGGGGGCGGCACAGATACGCAGTATTTT.

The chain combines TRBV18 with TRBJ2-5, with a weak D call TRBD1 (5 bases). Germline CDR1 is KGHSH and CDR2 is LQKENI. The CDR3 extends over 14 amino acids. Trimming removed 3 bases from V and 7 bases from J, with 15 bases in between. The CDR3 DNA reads TGTGCCAGCTCACCCAGGGAAAGGGATGGGACCCAGTACTTC. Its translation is CASSPRERDGTQYF.

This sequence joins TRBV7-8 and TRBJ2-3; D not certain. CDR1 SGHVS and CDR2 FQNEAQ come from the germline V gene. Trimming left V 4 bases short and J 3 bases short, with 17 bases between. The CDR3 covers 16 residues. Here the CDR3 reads CASSSTTPLRTDTQYF. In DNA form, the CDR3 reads TGTGCCAGCAGCTCAACGACTCCGTTACGTACAGATACGCAGTATTTT.

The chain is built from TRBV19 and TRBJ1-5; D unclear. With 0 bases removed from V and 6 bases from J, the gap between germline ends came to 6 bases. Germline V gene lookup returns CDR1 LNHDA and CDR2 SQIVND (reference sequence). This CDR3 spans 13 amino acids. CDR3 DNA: TGTGCCAGTAGTATAGAAGTGGTTCAGCCCCAGCATTTT. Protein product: CASSIEVVQPQHF.

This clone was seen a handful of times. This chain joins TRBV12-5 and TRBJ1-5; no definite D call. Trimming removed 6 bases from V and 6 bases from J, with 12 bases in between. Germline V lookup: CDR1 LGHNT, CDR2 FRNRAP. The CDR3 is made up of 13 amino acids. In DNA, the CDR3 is TGTGCTAGTGGCCTGTCTTCGGGTCAGCCCCAGCATTTT. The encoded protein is CASGLSSGQPQHF.

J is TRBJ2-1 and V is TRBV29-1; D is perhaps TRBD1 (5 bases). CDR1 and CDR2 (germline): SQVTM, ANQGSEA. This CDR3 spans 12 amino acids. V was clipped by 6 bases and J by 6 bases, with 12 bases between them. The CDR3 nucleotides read TGCAGCGTCGACCGACAGACCAATGAGCAGTTCTTC. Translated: CSVDRQTNEQFF.

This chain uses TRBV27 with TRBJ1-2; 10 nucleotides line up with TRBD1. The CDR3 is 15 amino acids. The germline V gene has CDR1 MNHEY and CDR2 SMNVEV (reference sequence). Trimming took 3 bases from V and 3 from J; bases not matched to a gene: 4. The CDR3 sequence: CASSLTGTGDYGYTF. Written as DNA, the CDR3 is TGTGCCAGCAGTTTGACCGGGACAGGGGACTATGGCTACACCTTC.

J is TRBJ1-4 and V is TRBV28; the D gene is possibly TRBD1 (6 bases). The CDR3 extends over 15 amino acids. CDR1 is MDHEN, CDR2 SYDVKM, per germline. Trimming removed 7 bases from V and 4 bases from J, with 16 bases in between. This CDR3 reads CASTPLGRGNEKLFF. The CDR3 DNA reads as TGTGCCAGCACCCCACTTGGCAGGGGTAATGAAAAACTGTTTTTT. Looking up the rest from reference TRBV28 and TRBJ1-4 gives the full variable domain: DVKVTQSSRYLVKRTGEKVFLECVQDMDHENMFWYRQDPGLGLRLIYFSYDVKMKEKGDIPEGYSVSREKKERFSLILESASTNQTSMYLCASTPLGRGNEKLFFGSGTQLSVL.